The clone carrying this T cell receptor beta chain appeared once. Its antigen is still unknown. The data are from a study of cytomegalovirus exposure and HLA in healthy donors. Study results and limitations: Approximately 17,000 TCR beta sequences were associated with HLA alleles at 0.05 false discovery rate in a later analysis. Confirmation was obtained in vitro that a few CMV-associated chains are specific for CMV antigens. A later analysis reportedly found fewer N-insertions in an Asian-associated ancestry cluster than the roughly 670-donor mean. DRB1 showed the most TCR associations and HLA-C the fewest in a later analysis, as rates varied by HLA locus.

Primers for the PCR totalled 60 Vbeta and 13 Jbeta. TCRdb's copy holds only in-frame clones and misses some; the assay was immunoSEQ multiplex PCR. The sample includes more than 150,000 clones, 81% of them seen just once. The CDR3 totals 16 residues. The sample comprised PBMCs. The TCR originated in a woman under 30 in good health and CMV-seropositive. V is TRBV21-1 and J is TRBJ2-5; TRBD1, the table's D call, was not compared with the DNA. TRBV21-1 is termed a pseudogene. The CDR3 nucleotides read TGTGCCAGCAGCGGACAGGGTAATCAAGTTAAGGAGACCCAGTACTTC. Translated: CASSGQGNQVKETQYF.